This T cell receptor beta chain was obtained from a study of response to subunit inactivated influenza vaccine. Whole-study findings and limits: It was suggested by the authors that few new T cells are recruited by each seasonal influenza vaccination.

One entry per CDR3 protein results from TCRdb running MiXCR on the RT-PCR reads. The sample includes about 570,000 distinct CDR3 sequences, about 11% of them seen just once. J was trimmed by 1 base and V by 0 bases; bases with no gene match: 5. The CDR3 has 16 residues. The germline CDR1 and CDR2 sequences are SGHTA and FQGNSA. This clonotype was found a few times. Its matching antigen is unknown. The same data also went into a second study, on T cells expressing NK-cell markers. That work contributes: 5'RACE template switching built TCR beta cDNA with unique molecular identifiers. Each TCR beta repertoire originated in sorted T cells that were CD3+CD56+NKG2C+, CD3+CD56+NKG2C- or CD3+CD56-NKG2C+. Seven HCMV-seropositive donors and one seronegative donor made up the eight sequenced donors. Dominant NKG2C+ clonotype frequencies of about 1.0-7.0% of CD8+ T cells were measured in five or six donors.

The material was PBMCs from blood, obtained on the day of vaccination. This receptor was obtained from a man aged 50 to 59 who received an inactivated influenza vaccine. The genes are TRBV7-2 and TRBJ2-7; TRBD2 matches at 8 bases. In nucleotides, the CDR3 is TGTGCCAGCAGCTTAGCGTGGTTAGCGGGGTCCTACGAGCAGTACTTC. It translates to CASSLAWLAGSYEQYF.